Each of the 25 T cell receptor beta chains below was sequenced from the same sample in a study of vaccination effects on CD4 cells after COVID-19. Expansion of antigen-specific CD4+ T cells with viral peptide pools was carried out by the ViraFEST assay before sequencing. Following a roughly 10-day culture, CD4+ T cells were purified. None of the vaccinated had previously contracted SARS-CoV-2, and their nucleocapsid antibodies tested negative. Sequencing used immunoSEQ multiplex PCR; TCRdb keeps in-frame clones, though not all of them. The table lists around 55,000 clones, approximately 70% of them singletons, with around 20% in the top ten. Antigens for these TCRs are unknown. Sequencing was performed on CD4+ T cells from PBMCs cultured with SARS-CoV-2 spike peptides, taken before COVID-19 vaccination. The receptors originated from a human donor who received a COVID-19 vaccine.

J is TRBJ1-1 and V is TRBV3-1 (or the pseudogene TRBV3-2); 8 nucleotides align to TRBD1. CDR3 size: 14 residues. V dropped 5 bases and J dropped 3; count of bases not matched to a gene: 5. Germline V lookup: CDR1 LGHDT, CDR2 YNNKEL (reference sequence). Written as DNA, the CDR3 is TGTGCCAGCAGCGACAGGGGCGGGGACACTGAAGCTTTCTTT. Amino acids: CASSDRGGDTEAFF.

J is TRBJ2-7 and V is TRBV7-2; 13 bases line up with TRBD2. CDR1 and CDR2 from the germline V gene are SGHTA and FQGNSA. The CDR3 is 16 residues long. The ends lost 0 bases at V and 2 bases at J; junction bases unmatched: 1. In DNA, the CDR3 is TGTGCCAGCAGCTTAGCGACTAGCGGGGGGCCCTACGAGCAGTACTTC. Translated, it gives CASSLATSGGPYEQYF. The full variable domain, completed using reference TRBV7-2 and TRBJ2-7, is GAGVSQSPSNKVTEKGKDVELRCDPISGHTALYWYRQSLGQGLEFLIYFQGNSAPDKSGLPSDRFSAERTGGSVSTLTIQRTQQEDSAVYLCASSLATSGGPYEQYFGPGTRLTVT.

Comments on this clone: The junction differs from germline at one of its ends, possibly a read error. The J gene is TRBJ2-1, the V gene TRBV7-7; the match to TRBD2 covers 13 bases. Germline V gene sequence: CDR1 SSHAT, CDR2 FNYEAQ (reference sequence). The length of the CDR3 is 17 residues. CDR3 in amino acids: CASSARTSGSFPNEQFF. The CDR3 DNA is TGTGCTAGCAGCGCCCGGACTAGCGGGAGTTTCCCCAATGAGCAGTTCTTC.

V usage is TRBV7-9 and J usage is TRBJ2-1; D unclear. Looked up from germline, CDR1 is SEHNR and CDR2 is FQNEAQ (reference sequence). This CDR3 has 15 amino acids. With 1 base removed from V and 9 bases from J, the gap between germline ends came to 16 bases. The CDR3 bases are TGTGCCAGCAGCTTAGGCGATGTTAGTACTGGTGAGCAGTTCTTC. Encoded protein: CASSLGDVSTGEQFF.

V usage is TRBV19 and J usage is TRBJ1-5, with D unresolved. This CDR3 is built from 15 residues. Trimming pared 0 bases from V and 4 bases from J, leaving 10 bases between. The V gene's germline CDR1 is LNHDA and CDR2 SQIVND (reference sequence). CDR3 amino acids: CASSIDYFGNQPQHF. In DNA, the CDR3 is TGTGCCAGTAGTATAGATTACTTTGGGAATCAGCCCCAGCATTTT.

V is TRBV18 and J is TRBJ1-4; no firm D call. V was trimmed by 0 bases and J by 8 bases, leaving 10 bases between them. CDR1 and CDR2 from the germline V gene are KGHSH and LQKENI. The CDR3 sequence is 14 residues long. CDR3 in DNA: TGTGCCAGCTCACCACCTGCAAGAGGCGAAAAACTGTTTTTT. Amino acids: CASSPPARGEKLFF. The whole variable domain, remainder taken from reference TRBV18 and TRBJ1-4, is NAGVMQNPRHLVRRRGQEARLRCSPMKGHSHVYWYRQLPEEGLKFMVYLQKENIIDESGMPKERFSAEFPKEGPSILRIQQVVRGDSAAYFCASSPPARGEKLFFGSGTQLSVL.

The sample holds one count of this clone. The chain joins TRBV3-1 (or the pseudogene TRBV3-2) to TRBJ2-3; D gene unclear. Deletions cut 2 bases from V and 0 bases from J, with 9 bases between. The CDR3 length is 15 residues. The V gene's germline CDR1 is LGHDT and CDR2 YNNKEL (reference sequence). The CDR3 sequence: CASSQLTTSTDTQYF. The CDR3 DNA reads TGTGCCAGCAGCCAATTGACAACTAGCACAGATACGCAGTATTTT.

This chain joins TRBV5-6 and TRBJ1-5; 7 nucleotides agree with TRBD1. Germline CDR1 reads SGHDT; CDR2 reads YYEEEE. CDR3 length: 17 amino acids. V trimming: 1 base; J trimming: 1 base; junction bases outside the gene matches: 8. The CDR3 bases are TGTGCCAGCAGCTTGTGGCAGGGGGTAAGGAGCAATCAGCCCCAGCATTTT. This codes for CASSLWQGVRSNQPQHF.

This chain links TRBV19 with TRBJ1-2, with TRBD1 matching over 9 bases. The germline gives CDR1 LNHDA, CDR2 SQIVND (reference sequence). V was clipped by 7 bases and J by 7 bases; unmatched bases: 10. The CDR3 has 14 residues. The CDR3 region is CASKIQGAQPGYTF. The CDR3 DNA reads TGTGCCAGTAAAATACAGGGGGCGCAGCCTGGCTACACCTTC.

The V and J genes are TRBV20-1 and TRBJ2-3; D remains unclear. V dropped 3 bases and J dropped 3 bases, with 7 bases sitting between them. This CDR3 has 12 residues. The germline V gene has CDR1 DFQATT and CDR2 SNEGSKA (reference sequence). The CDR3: CSASRGTDTQYF. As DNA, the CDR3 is TGCAGTGCTAGTCGTGGAACAGATACGCAGTATTTT.

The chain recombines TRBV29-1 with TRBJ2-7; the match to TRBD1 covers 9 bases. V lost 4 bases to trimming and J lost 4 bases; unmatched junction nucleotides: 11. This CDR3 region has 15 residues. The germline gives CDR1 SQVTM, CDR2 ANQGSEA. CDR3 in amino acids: CSVVLGQGPGYEQYF. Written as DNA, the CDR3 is TGCAGCGTTGTTTTGGGACAGGGCCCGGGGTACGAGCAGTACTTC.

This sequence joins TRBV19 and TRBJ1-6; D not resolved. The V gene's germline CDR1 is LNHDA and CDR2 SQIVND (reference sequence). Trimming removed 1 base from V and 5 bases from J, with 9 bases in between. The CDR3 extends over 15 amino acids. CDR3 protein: CASSIGGRNNSPLHF. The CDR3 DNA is TGTGCCAGTAGTATAGGAGGCAGAAATAATTCACCCCTCCACTTT.

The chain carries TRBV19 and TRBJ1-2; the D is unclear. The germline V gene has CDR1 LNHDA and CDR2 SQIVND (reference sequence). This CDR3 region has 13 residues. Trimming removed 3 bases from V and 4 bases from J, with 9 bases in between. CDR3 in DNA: TGTGCCAGTAGTATCGATGGGATCTATGGCTACACCTTC. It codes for CASSIDGIYGYTF.

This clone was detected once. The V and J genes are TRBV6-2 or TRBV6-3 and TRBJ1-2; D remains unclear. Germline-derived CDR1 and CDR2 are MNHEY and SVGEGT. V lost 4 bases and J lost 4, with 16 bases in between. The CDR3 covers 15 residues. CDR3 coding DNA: TGTGCCAGCAGTTTATCCGGACGCGAGACCTATGGCTACACCTTC. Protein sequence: CASSLSGRETYGYTF.

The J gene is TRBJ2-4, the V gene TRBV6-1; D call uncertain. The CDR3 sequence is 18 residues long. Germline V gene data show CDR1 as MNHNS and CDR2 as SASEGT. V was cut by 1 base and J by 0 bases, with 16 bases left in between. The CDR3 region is CASSEDETQPGAKNIQYF. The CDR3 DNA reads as TGTGCCAGCAGTGAAGATGAGACCCAACCGGGAGCCAAAAACATTCAGTACTTC.

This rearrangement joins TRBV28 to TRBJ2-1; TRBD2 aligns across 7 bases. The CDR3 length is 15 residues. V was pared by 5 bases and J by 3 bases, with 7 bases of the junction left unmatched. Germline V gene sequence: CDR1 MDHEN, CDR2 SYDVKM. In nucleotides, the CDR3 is TGTGCCAGCAGTGCCCAAAGCGGGATCTACAATGAGCAGTTCTTC. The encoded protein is CASSAQSGIYNEQFF.

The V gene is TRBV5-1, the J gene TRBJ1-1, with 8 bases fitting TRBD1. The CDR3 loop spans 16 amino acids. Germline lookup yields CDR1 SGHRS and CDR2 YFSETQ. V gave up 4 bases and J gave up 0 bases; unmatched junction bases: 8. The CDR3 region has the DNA TGCGCCAGCAGCGCCAGGGGGCGCGTAGTGAACACTGAAGCTTTCTTT. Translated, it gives CASSARGRVVNTEAFF.

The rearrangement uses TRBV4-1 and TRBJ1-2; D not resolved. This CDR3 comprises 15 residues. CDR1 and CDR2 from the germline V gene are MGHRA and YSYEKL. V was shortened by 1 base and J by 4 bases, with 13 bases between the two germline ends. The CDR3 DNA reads TGCGCCAGCAGCCAAGTTTCCGGGGTCCGCTATGGCTACACCTTC. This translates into CASSQVSGVRYGYTF.

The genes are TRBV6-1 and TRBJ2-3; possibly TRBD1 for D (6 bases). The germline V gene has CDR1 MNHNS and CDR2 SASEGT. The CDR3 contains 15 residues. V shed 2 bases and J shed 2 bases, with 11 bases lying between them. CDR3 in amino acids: CASSEKGHPTDTQYF. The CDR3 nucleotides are TGTGCCAGCAGTGAAAAGGGACACCCCACAGATACGCAGTATTTT.

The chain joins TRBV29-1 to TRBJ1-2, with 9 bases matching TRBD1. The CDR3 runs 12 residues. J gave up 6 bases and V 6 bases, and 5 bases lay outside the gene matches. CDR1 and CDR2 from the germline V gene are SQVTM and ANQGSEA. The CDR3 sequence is CSVYRGLDGYTF. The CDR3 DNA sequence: TGCAGCGTATACAGGGGGCTCGATGGCTACACCTTC.

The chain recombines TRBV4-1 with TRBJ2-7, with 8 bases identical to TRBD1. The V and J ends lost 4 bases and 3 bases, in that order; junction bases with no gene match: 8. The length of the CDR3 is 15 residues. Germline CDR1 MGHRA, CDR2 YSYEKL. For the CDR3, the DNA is TGCGCCAGCAGCCCCAGGACAGGGATAAACTACGAGCAGTACTTC. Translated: CASSPRTGINYEQYF.

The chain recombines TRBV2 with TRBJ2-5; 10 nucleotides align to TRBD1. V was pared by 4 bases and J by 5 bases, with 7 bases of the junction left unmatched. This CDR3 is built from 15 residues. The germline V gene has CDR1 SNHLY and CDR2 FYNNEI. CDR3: CASSAETGGAETQYF. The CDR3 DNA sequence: TGTGCCAGCAGTGCGGAGACAGGGGGCGCGGAGACCCAGTACTTC.

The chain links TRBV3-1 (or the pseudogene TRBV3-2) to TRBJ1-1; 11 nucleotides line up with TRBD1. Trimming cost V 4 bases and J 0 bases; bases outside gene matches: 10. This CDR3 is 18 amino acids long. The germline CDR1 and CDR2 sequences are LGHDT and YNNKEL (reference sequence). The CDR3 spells CASSPWQGQGDMNTEAFF. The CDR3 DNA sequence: TGTGCCAGCAGCCCCTGGCAGGGACAGGGGGACATGAACACTGAAGCTTTCTTT.

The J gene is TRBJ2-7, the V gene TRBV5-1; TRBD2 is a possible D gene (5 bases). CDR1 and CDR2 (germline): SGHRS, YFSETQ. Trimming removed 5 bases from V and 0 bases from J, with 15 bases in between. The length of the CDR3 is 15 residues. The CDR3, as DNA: TGCGCCAGCAGACTGGAATTGGACTCCTCCTACGAGCAGTACTTC. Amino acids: CASRLELDSSYEQYF.

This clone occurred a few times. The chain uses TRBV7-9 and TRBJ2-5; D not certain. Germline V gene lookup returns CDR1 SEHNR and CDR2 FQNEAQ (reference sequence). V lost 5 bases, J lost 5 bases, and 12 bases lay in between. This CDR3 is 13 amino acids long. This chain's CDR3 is CASSAGVAETQYF. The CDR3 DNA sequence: TGTGCCAGCAGCGCAGGCGTGGCGGAGACCCAGTACTTC.